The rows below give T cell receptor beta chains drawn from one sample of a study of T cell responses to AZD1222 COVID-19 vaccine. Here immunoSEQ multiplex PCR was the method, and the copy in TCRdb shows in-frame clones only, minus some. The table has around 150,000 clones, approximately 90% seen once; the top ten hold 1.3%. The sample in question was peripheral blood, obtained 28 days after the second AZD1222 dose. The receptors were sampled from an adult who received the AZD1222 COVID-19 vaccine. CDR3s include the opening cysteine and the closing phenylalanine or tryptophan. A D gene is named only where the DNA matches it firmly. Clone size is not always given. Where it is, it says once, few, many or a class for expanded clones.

TGTGCCAGCAGTTCGAGGGGGGGGCAGTTCTTC	CASSSRGGQFF	TRBV27	TRBJ2-1	.	.	11
TGTGCCAGTAGTACCCGGTACAGCGACGATAATGAAAAACTGTTTTTT	CASSTRYSDDNEKLFF	TRBV19	TRBJ1-4	.	once	16
TGTGCCAGCGCCCCGGGACCGCACGGTGAAAAACTGTTTTTT	CASAPGPHGEKLFF	TRBV18	TRBJ1-4	.	once	14
TGTGCCAGCAGGAGAACGCGGGAGGGGAGCACAGATACGCAGTATTTT	CASRRTREGSTDTQYF	TRBV5-4	TRBJ2-3	TRBD2	once	16
TGTGCCAGTAGTTCACACCGGGACAGAGAGGGGACTGAAGCTTTCTTT	CASSSHRDREGTEAFF	TRBV19	TRBJ1-1	TRBD1	.	16
TGTGCCAGCAGCTTCGGGAGGGGGCCCTCCTACAATGAGCAGTTCTTC	CASSFGRGPSYNEQFF	TRBV5-4	TRBJ2-1	.	.	16
TGTGCCTGGATCCCTCGGGGCGGAAGGAGTTGGACCGGGGAGCTGTTTTTT	CAWIPRGGRSWTGELFF	TRBV30	TRBJ2-2	.	.	17
TGTGCCAGCAGCCCCTTGCGCCCGAATCAGCCACAACCCCTCCACTTT	CASSPLRPNQPQPLHF	TRBV3-1/TRBV3-2	TRBJ1-6	.	once	16
TGTGCCACCGGGGGTGTAGGGGGGGATTTCTTC	CATGGVGGDFF	TRBV24-1	TRBJ2-1	.	.	11
TGTGCCAGTTACAGAGGTGGAAGCAATCAGCCCCAGCATTTT	CASYRGGSNQPQHF	TRBV28	TRBJ1-5	.	.	14
TGTGCCAGCTCACCACAAACTAGCGCCTACAATGAGCAGTTCTTC	CASSPQTSAYNEQFF	TRBV18	TRBJ2-1	TRBD2	.	15
TGTGCCAGCAGTGAACAACTGAACACTGAAGCTTTCTTT	CASSEQLNTEAFF	TRBV2	TRBJ1-1	.	.	13
TGTGCCAGCAGCTTAGGACAGGGGAGAATGAACACTGAAGCTTTCTTT	CASSLGQGRMNTEAFF	TRBV7-2	TRBJ1-1	TRBD1	.	16
TGCGCCAGCAGCCAAGGTCTGGGGCGGGTTCTACACGAGCAGTACTTC	CASSQGLGRVLHEQYF	TRBV4-1	TRBJ2-7	.	.	16
TGTGCCAGCAGCTTAGGGCAGCCGAACACTGAAGCTTTCTTT	CASSLGQPNTEAFF	TRBV11-3	TRBJ1-1	.	once	14
TGTGCCAGCAGTTCGGGGGATCTACGCTATGGCTACACCTTC	CASSSGDLRYGYTF	TRBV28	TRBJ1-2	.	once	14
TGTGCCAGCAGCCCTATCCCGTCTCTCCCCGGAGCTTTCTTT	CASSPIPSLPGAFF	TRBV27	TRBJ1-1	.	.	14
TGTGCCAGCAGTCCAGCCTCTCCGAGCTCCTACGAGCAGTACTTC	CASSPASPSSYEQYF	TRBV28	TRBJ2-7	.	.	15
TGTGCCAGCAGCTTGGGGTACAACAATGAGCAGTTCTTC	CASSLGYNNEQFF	TRBV7-2	TRBJ2-1	.	.	13
TGTGCCAGCAGTTGGGGACAGGTGGCTTTCTTT	CASSWGQVAFF	TRBV6-5	TRBJ1-1	TRBD1	.	11
TGTGCCAGCAGCAAAGAGGGGGGTACAGACTATGGCTACACCTTC	CASSKEGGTDYGYTF	TRBV21-1	TRBJ1-2	.	.	15
TGTGCCAGCAGCCAAGTAGGCGCCGGCGGCCACGAGCAGTACTTC	CASSQVGAGGHEQYF	TRBV3-1/TRBV3-2	TRBJ2-7	.	.	15
TGCGCCAGCAGTCCAGGGGGCTCGTCCTATAATTCACCCCTCCACTTT	CASSPGGSSYNSPLHF	TRBV4-3	TRBJ1-6	TRBD1	.	16
TGTGCCTGGAGCAGCGGGGGGGGGTCAGAGACCCAGTACTTC	CAWSSGGGSETQYF	TRBV30	TRBJ2-5	TRBD2	.	14
TGTGCCTGGAGTGTAGGCCCGGGGCCCCAGCATTTT	CAWSVGPGPQHF	TRBV30	TRBJ1-5	.	.	12
TGTGCCACCAGTGATTCGGGACAGGGGAACAATGAGCAGTTCTTC	CATSDSGQGNNEQFF	TRBV24-1	TRBJ2-1	TRBD1	.	15
TGCGCCAGCAGCTTTGGGGGGGAGGAGACCCAGTACTTC	CASSFGGEETQYF	TRBV5-1	TRBJ2-5	TRBD2	.	13
TGTGCCAGCAGCTTAGCTGGGACAGCAGGCTATGGCTACACCTTC	CASSLAGTAGYGYTF	TRBV7-9	TRBJ1-2	TRBD1	.	15
TGTGCCAGCACGCTCGGGGGGCTTGGCTACACCTTC	CASTLGGLGYTF	TRBV6-5	TRBJ1-2	.	.	12
TGTGCCAGCAGTCCCGGGACAGGGAGGGATGGCTACACCTTC	CASSPGTGRDGYTF	TRBV6-5	TRBJ1-2	TRBD1	.	14
TGTGCCAGTAGTATCCCCCCCCTTACCGGGGAGCTGTTTTTT	CASSIPPLTGELFF	TRBV19	TRBJ2-2	.	.	14
TGTGCCAGCAGCTGGACTACAGGGGGCTACGAGCAGTACTTC	CASSWTTGGYEQYF	TRBV11-2	TRBJ2-7	TRBD1	.	14
TGTGCCAGCAGCTTAGGGGCGGGGCGCAATGAGCAGTTCTTC	CASSLGAGRNEQFF	TRBV7-9	TRBJ2-1	.	.	14
TGTGCCAGCAGCTTAGTGGCGGGAGAGGGGACTGAAGCTTTCTTT	CASSLVAGEGTEAFF	TRBV7-9	TRBJ1-1	.	.	15
TGTGCCAGCAGCCAAGCGTGGGGGCGCCTATGGTATGGCTACACCTTC	CASSQAWGRLWYGYTF	TRBV14	TRBJ1-2	.	.	16
TGTGCCAGCAGCCTAACACCAAACACTGAAGCTTTCTTT	CASSLTPNTEAFF	TRBV12-3/TRBV12-4	TRBJ1-1	.	.	13
TGTGCCAGCAGCCCTCGCAGGGCTACCTACAATGAGCAGTTCTTC	CASSPRRATYNEQFF	TRBV9	TRBJ2-1	.	.	15
TGTGCCAGCAGAAAAACAGGGGGTGAAAAACTGTTTTTT	CASRKTGGEKLFF	TRBV7-8	TRBJ1-4	TRBD1	.	13
TGTGCCAGCAGTTTGCAAGGAGTGGGGACTAATGAAAAACTGTTTTTT	CASSLQGVGTNEKLFF	TRBV28	TRBJ1-4	.	.	16
TGCAGCGTTGGACACGGCCAGGGAGGCTACACCTTC	CSVGHGQGGYTF	TRBV29-1	TRBJ1-2	.	.	12
TGTGCCAGCAGCTTAACGTGGACAGGGGGCGATTACGAGCAGTACTTC	CASSLTWTGGDYEQYF	TRBV7-3	TRBJ2-7	TRBD1	.	16
TGTGCCAGCAGCTTGTACGGGAGGATTGTAAATGAGCAGTTCTTC	CASSLYGRIVNEQFF	TRBV5-4	TRBJ2-1	TRBD2	once	15
TGTGCCAGCAGTTTATCCCGGGGAGACGAGCAGTACTTC	CASSLSRGDEQYF	TRBV12-3/TRBV12-4	TRBJ2-7	.	.	13
TGCGCCAGCAGGCTGGTGGGATACACCTTC	CASRLVGYTF	TRBV23-1	TRBJ1-2	.	.	10
TGTGCCAGCAGCTTGGAATCCCCCCAGAGTGGCTACGAGCAGTACTTC	CASSLESPQSGYEQYF	TRBV5-4	TRBJ2-7	.	.	16
TGTGCCAGCAGTTCAATTCGGGACAGGTTCGAGAATGAGCAGTTCTTC	CASSSIRDRFENEQFF	TRBV11-2	TRBJ2-1	TRBD1	.	16
TGTGCCAGCAGTTACCCGGGTGGAGGTGAAAAACTGTTTTTT	CASSYPGGGEKLFF	TRBV6-2/TRBV6-3	TRBJ1-4	.	.	14
TGTGCCAGCAGCAAAGGACAGGGAACCACAGATACGCAGTATTTT	CASSKGQGTTDTQYF	TRBV11-3	TRBJ2-3	TRBD1	.	15
TGTGCCTGGAGTGTCGCTAACTATGGCTACACCTTC	CAWSVANYGYTF	TRBV30	TRBJ1-2	.	.	12
TGCGCCAGCAGGCTAGCGGGGGGGCCGGAGGCGGAGCAGTTCTTC	CASRLAGGPEAEQFF	TRBV10-2	TRBJ2-1	TRBD2	.	15
TGTGCCTGGAGTGTAAGGGGAGAGACCCAGTACTTC	CAWSVRGETQYF	TRBV30	TRBJ2-5	.	.	12
TGTGCCAGCAGCCCGGGCTGGGACGTAATCCTCTATGGCTACACCTTC	CASSPGWDVILYGYTF	TRBV14	TRBJ1-2	.	.	16
TGTGCCAGCAGCGCAGGGGCAGGGGGCACCGGGGAGCTGTTTTTT	CASSAGAGGTGELFF	TRBV9	TRBJ2-2	TRBD1	once	15